The source of this T cell receptor (beta chain) is a study of blood T cell repertoires in COVID-19. Study information: Spain, Italy and the United States supplied samples that represented acute and convalescent COVID-19. PBMCs, B-cell-depleted T cells, or T cells provided the cDNA or gDNA that made up the material.

During active infection, Seattle patients enrolled and were then monitored through disease. The length of the CDR3 is 17 residues. CDR1 is LNHDA, CDR2 SQIVND, per germline (reference sequence). V lost 0 bases, J lost 2 bases, and 14 bases lay in between. Only in-frame clones appear in the TCRdb table, and some are missing; sequencing was by immunoSEQ multiplex PCR. The sample yields about 240,000 clones, 70% to 90% seen once. The chain links TRBV19 to TRBJ1-5; D gene uncertain. The clonotype originates from a woman in her fifties or sixties with COVID-19, enrolled during active disease. The sample consisted of peripheral blood. For the CDR3, the DNA is TGTGCCAGTAGTATAGATGTTTACGGAGAAGGCAATCAGCCCCAGCATTTT. Encoded protein: CASSIDVYGEGNQPQHF.